Listed below are T cell receptor beta chains from one sample, sequenced in a study of shared clonotypes between healthy human individuals. Here immunoSEQ multiplex PCR was the method, and the copy in TCRdb shows in-frame clones only, minus some. This sample has about 490,000 clones, with approximately 82% found just once. Material for sequencing was PBMCs. The source of these receptors is a middle-aged woman in good health. Some clones in this sample may be carry-over from other donors' samples. Each CDR3 is given with its conserved first and last residue. The D gene is left open where the match is weak. The listing skips clone size in some rows; elsewhere it reads once, few, many or a size class.

TRBJ1-4 | few | TRBV5-4 | NA | CASSTQGNRNEKLFF | TGTGCCAGCAGCACTCAGGGTAACCGGAATGAAAAACTGTTTTTT
TRBJ1-2 | NA | TRBV10-3 | TRBD1 | CAISGQVLYGYTF | TGTGCCATCAGCGGACAGGTTCTTTATGGCTACACCTTC
TRBJ2-1 | NA | TRBV28 | NA | CASTSGHSYNEQFF | TGTGCCAGCACCTCGGGCCACTCCTACAATGAGCAGTTCTTC
TRBJ2-3 | NA | TRBV5-5 | TRBD1 | CASSLAAGGDTQYF | TGTGCCAGCAGCTTGGCGGCAGGGGGCGATACGCAGTATTTT
TRBJ1-5 | NA | TRBV6-1 | NA | CASRTNSNQPQHF | TGTGCCAGCAGGACAAATAGCAATCAGCCCCAGCATTTT
TRBJ2-4 | once | TRBV4-1 | NA | CASSQDLNIPLAKNIQYF | TGCGCCAGCAGCCAAGATTTGAACATCCCTTTAGCCAAAAACATTCAGTACTTC
TRBJ2-7 | NA | TRBV29-1 | NA | CSVTGTYEQYF | TGCAGCGTCACAGGGACCTACGAGCAGTACTTC
TRBJ1-1 | NA | TRBV28 | NA | CASSLPNRFAEAFF | TGTGCCAGCAGTTTACCCAACAGGTTCGCTGAAGCTTTCTTT
TRBJ2-3 | NA | TRBV11-3 | TRBD1 | CASGTGNTDTQYF | TGTGCCAGCGGGACAGGGAACACAGATACGCAGTATTTT
TRBJ2-3 | NA | TRBV5-5 | NA | CASMRVATDTQYF | TGTGCCAGCATGAGGGTAGCGACAGATACGCAGTATTTT
TRBJ2-3 | NA | TRBV6-1 | NA | CASSEKSASTDTQYF | TGTGCCAGCAGTGAAAAGAGCGCCTCAACAGATACGCAGTATTTT
TRBJ2-7 | NA | TRBV5-1 | TRBD1 | CASSLATGGYEQYF | TGCGCCAGCAGCTTGGCCACAGGGGGCTACGAGCAGTACTTC
TRBJ2-1 | NA | TRBV7-2 | TRBD2 | CASSPKAGRLAGDNEQFF | TGTGCCAGCAGCCCAAAGGCCGGTCGGCTAGCGGGAGACAATGAGCAGTTCTTC
TRBJ2-5 | NA | TRBV14 | TRBD2 | CASSQSGSWETQYF | TGTGCCAGCAGCCAAAGCGGGAGCTGGGAGACCCAGTACTTC
TRBJ1-2 | few | TRBV4-1 | NA | CASSQEQSNYGYTF | TGCGCCAGCAGCCAAGAACAGTCTAACTATGGCTACACCTTC
TRBJ2-7 | once | TRBV6-9 | TRBD2 | CASSYSICGLAGVRSYEQYF | TGTGCCAGCAGTTATTCGATATGCGGACTAGCGGGAGTTAGGTCCTACGAGCAGTACTTC
TRBJ2-1 | NA | TRBV11-2 | TRBD2 | CASSLDVLAGEQFF | TGTGCCAGCAGCTTAGATGTATTAGCGGGGGAGCAGTTCTTC
TRBJ1-1 | NA | TRBV2 | TRBD1 | CASSSDRVGVATEAFF | TGTGCCAGCAGTTCCGACAGGGTAGGGGTGGCCACTGAAGCTTTCTTT
TRBJ2-7 | NA | TRBV7-2 | NA | CASSLDGASYEQYF | TGTGCCAGCAGCTTAGACGGGGCCTCCTACGAGCAGTACTTC
TRBJ2-7 | NA | TRBV4-2 | TRBD2 | CASSQDYEREEGREQYF | TGTGCCAGCAGCCAAGATTACGAGCGGGAGGAGGGGAGGGAGCAGTACTTC
TRBJ2-6 | NA | TRBV19 | NA | CASSIFRAGANVLTF | TGTGCCAGTAGTATATTCCGGGCTGGGGCCAACGTCCTGACTTTC
TRBJ1-1 | few | TRBV19 | TRBD1 | CASRRQGEATEAFF | TGTGCCAGTAGACGACAGGGAGAAGCTACTGAAGCTTTCTTT
TRBJ2-1 | NA | TRBV6-6 | NA | CASSYSWLATYNEQFF | TGTGCCAGCAGTTACTCGTGGCTAGCTACCTACAATGAGCAGTTCTTC
TRBJ2-3 | NA | TRBV5-4 | NA | CASSPAGGTDTQYF | TGTGCCAGCAGCCCGGCCGGGGGTACAGATACGCAGTATTTT
TRBJ2-5 | NA | TRBV5-1 | NA | CASSLGGPNQETQYF | TGCGCCAGCAGCTTGGGGGGACCCAACCAAGAGACCCAGTACTTC
TRBJ1-1 | few | TRBV30 | NA | CAWSSSGVNTEAFF | TGTGCCTGGAGTAGTTCAGGGGTGAACACTGAAGCTTTCTTT
TRBJ2-7 | NA | TRBV2 | NA | CASSLLGGTSYEQYF | TGTGCCAGCAGTTTGTTGGGGGGAACCTCCTACGAGCAGTACTTC
TRBJ2-3 | NA | TRBV4-3 | NA | CASSQEASATSTDTQYF | TGCGCCAGCAGCCAAGAGGCTAGCGCCACTAGCACAGATACGCAGTATTTT
TRBJ1-4 | few | TRBV4-1 | NA | CASSQVGPGANEKLFF | TGCGCCAGCAGCCAAGTAGGTCCAGGGGCTAATGAAAAACTGTTTTTT
TRBJ2-3 | NA | TRBV5-1 | TRBD2 | CASSWSGASGVTDTQYF | TGCGCCAGCAGCTGGTCCGGGGCTAGCGGGGTGACAGATACGCAGTATTTT
TRBJ1-2 | NA | TRBV30 | TRBD1 | CAWSPGGDYGYTF | TGTGCCTGGAGTCCAGGGGGTGACTATGGCTACACATTC
TRBJ1-1 | few | TRBV28 | NA | CASSSQGGFAEAFF | TGTGCCAGCAGTTCCCAGGGAGGCTTCGCTGAAGCTTTCTTT
TRBJ1-4 | NA | TRBV29-1 | NA | CSVRALRQDRSDTTNEKLFF | TGCAGCGTTCGGGCCCTCCGACAGGACAGATCGGATACAACTAATGAAAAACTGTTTTTT
TRBJ1-3 | NA | TRBV27 | NA | CASSSILTGNTIYF | TGTGCCAGCAGTTCCATCTTAACCGGAAACACCATATATTTT
TRBJ1-2 | NA | TRBV2 | NA | CASSPEQLPYGYTF | TGTGCCAGCAGTCCCGAACAGTTACCATATGGCTACACCTTC
TRBJ1-4 | NA | TRBV4-2 | NA | CASSQARQVSNEKLFF | TGTGCCAGCAGCCAGGCCCGACAGGTCTCTAATGAAAAACTGTTTTTT
TRBJ1-2 | NA | TRBV7-9 | NA | CASSLVRDYYGYTF | TGTGCCAGCAGCTTAGTACGGGATTACTATGGCTACACCTTC
TRBJ2-7 | NA | TRBV11-2 | NA | CASSLVDGKYEQYF | TGTGCCAGCAGCTTAGTAGACGGGAAATACGAGCAGTACTTC
TRBJ2-1 | NA | TRBV18 | NA | CASSPDTLNYNEQFF | TGTGCCAGCTCGCCGGACACGTTGAACTACAATGAGCAGTTCTTC